This passage covers 26 T cell receptor beta chains from one sample sequenced in a study of T-cell memory formation after mild COVID-19. TCRdb independently ran MiXCR on the 5' RACE reads; one entry per CDR3 protein. The sample has 120,000 to 150,000 distinct CDR3 sequences; over 6% are singletons. Sequenced: PBMCs or a T cell subset sorted from them (not recorded which). All receptors derive from an adult woman who had mild COVID-19 (a few samples of this study predate the infection). Cell type and time point are not known.

This clonotype was seen ten or more times. Its ends do not fully match the called genes, so a read error is possible. The J gene is TRBJ2-7, the V gene TRBV5-1; no reliable D call. The CDR3 totals 11 residues. The germline V gene encodes CDR1 SGHRS and CDR2 YFSETQ. CDR3 nucleotides: TGTGCCAGCAGCCCCGGCTACGAGCAGTACTTC. This gives the protein CASSPGYEQYF.

This clonotype occurred many times. DNA for the CDR3: TGCAGCGTTGGTCTCGACAGCTACAATGAGCAGTTCTTC. This encodes CSVGLDSYNEQFF. This chain uses TRBV29-1 with TRBJ2-1, with D perhaps TRBD1 (5 bases). The germline V and J ends were trimmed by 4 bases and 3 bases, with 10 bases remaining between them. The CDR3 has 13 amino acids. The germline gives CDR1 SQVTM, CDR2 ANQGSEA.

In this sample, this clonotype turned up many times. The chain couples TRBV15 to TRBJ1-2; the D is unclear. Trimming removed 0 bases at V and 5 bases at J, with 4 bases between. This CDR3 spans 12 amino acids. CDR1 LNHNV and CDR2 YYDKDF come from the germline V gene (reference sequence). In DNA, the CDR3 is TGTGCCACCAGCAGAGATTCGTATGGCTACACCTTC. As protein: CATSRDSYGYTF.

This clonotype was detected many times. The chain recombines TRBV7-2 with TRBJ2-5; D might be TRBD2 (6 bases). V was shortened by 4 bases and J by 6 bases, with 21 bases between the two germline ends. Looked up from germline, CDR1 is SGHTA and CDR2 is FQGNSA. The CDR3 spans 16 residues. The CDR3 bases are TGTGCCAGCAGCTCTCTTGACGGGGCGGGAAGAAAGACCCAGTACTTC. Translating it yields CASSSLDGAGRKTQYF.

CDR3 sequence: CASRYTGQPQHF. CDR3 in DNA: TGTGCCAGCAGGTATACAGGTCAGCCCCAGCATTTT. The chain uses TRBV12-3 or TRBV12-4 and TRBJ1-5; weak D call: TRBD1 (5 bases). Trimming took 6 bases from V and 6 from J, leaving 9 bases between them. The CDR3 is 12 amino acids.

This clonotype showed up many times. The V gene is TRBV11-2, the J gene TRBJ2-2; 10 positions match TRBD2. Trimming at V came to 4 bases and at J to 6 bases, leaving 14 bases not matched to a gene. Germline-derived CDR1 and CDR2 are SGHAT and FQNNGV. This CDR3 region has 18 residues. Here the CDR3 reads CASSSQRESGRASGELFF. The CDR3 DNA reads TGTGCCAGCAGCTCCCAAAGAGAAAGCGGGAGGGCATCCGGGGAGCTGTTTTTT.

In its sample, this clonotype was seen a few times. The CDR3: CATQGDETQYF. DNA of the CDR3: TGTGCCACTCAGGGGGACGAGACCCAGTACTTC. The chain couples TRBV24-1 to TRBJ2-5; 7 bases align to TRBD1. CDR1 KGHDR and CDR2 SFDVKD come from the germline V gene. V was clipped by 10 bases and J by 5 bases; unmatched bases: 3. The length of the CDR3 is 11 residues.

The CDR3 DNA sequence: TGTGCCAGCAGATCCGGGACTAGCGGGGTCACAGATACGCAGTATTTT. It yields the protein CASRSGTSGVTDTQYF. This chain uses TRBV6-2 or TRBV6-3 with TRBJ2-3; TRBD2 aligns across 13 bases. Germline CDR1 and CDR2: MNHEY and SVGEGT. This CDR3 contains 16 residues. J gave up 2 bases and V 6 bases, and 5 bases lay outside the gene matches.

This clonotype has at least ten counts. The chain recombines TRBV20-1 with TRBJ2-5; 8 bases fit TRBD2. Germline values: CDR1 DFQATT, CDR2 SNEGSKA (reference sequence). Trimming cost V 0 bases and J 4 bases; bases outside gene matches: 7. CDR3 size: 15 residues. The CDR3 sequence: CSARDLRAGAETQYF. In DNA, the CDR3 is TGCAGTGCTAGAGATCTAAGAGCGGGAGCAGAGACCCAGTACTTC.

The chain recombines TRBV2 with TRBJ2-3; 8 nucleotides agree with TRBD1. In germline, CDR1 is SNHLY, CDR2 FYNNEI. V was clipped by 6 bases and J by 0 bases; unmatched bases: 2. This CDR3 comprises 14 residues. CDR3: CASRGQDSTDTQYF. Written as DNA, the CDR3 is TGTGCCAGCAGGGGACAGGATAGCACAGATACGCAGTATTTT. The full variable domain, rest sourced from reference TRBV2 and TRBJ2-3, is EPEVTQTPSHQVTQMGQEVILRCVPISNHLYFYWYRQILGQKVEFLVSFYNNEISEKSEIFDDQFSVERPDGSNFTLKIRSTKLEDSAMYFCASRGQDSTDTQYFGPGTRLTVL.

The table lists this clonotype with many counts. The chain couples TRBV20-1 to TRBJ2-5; maybe TRBD1 (5 bases). CDR3 size: 14 residues. The V gene's germline CDR1 is DFQATT and CDR2 SNEGSKA (reference sequence). V was trimmed by 5 bases and J by 6 bases, leaving 19 bases between them. The CDR3 DNA sequence: TGCAGTGCTCCAGGGTGGGGCCCCGGGCAGACCCAGTACTTC. It yields the protein CSAPGWGPGQTQYF.

The rearrangement joins TRBV5-1 to TRBJ2-7; 7 positions agree with TRBD1. The V gene's germline CDR1 is SGHRS and CDR2 YFSETQ. This CDR3 has 14 residues. V was pared by 4 bases and J by 3 bases, with 7 bases of the junction left unmatched. The CDR3 coding sequence is TGCGCCAGCAGCGCCGGGGACAGTTACTACGAGCAGTACTTC. Translation gives CASSAGDSYYEQYF.

This clonotype has at least ten counts. This chain's CDR3 is CSARDQREGRETQYF. CDR3 coding DNA: TGCAGTGCTAGAGATCAACGGGAGGGCCGGGAGACCCAGTACTTC. The rearrangement joins TRBV20-1 to TRBJ2-5; 8 bases fit TRBD2. The germline V gene has CDR1 DFQATT and CDR2 SNEGSKA (reference sequence). The CDR3 has 15 residues. V lost 0 bases and J lost 5; bases outside the gene matches: 8.

The sample holds many counts of this clonotype. The chain couples TRBV7-2 to TRBJ2-5; TRBD2 agrees at 8 bases. From germline, CDR1 is SGHTA and CDR2 FQGNSA. The CDR3 runs to 14 residues. J gave up 4 bases and V 5 bases, and 6 bases lay outside the gene matches. The CDR3 sequence: CASSHGGGPETQYF. For the CDR3, the DNA is TGTGCCAGCAGCCACGGGGGGGGGCCAGAGACCCAGTACTTC.

This clonotype was found many times. This chain joins TRBV7-8 and TRBJ2-3; D is possibly TRBD1 (5 bases). V shed 2 bases and J shed 4 bases, with 10 bases lying between them. Germline V CDR1 and CDR2: SGHVS, FQNEAQ. The CDR3 is 14 residues long. CDR3 sequence: CASSLFRVPDTQYF. The CDR3 bases are TGTGCCAGCAGCTTATTCAGGGTTCCAGATACGCAGTATTTT.

This clonotype was detected many times. This chain joins TRBV6-6 and TRBJ2-1, with 9 bases fitting TRBD1. Germline V gives CDR1 MNHNY, CDR2 SVGAGI (reference sequence). The CDR3 is made up of 14 amino acids. V shed 6 bases and J 6 bases; nucleotides not matched to a gene: 6. CDR3 in amino acids: CASSRDRVGNEQFF. The CDR3 nucleotides are TGTGCCAGCAGCAGGGACAGGGTCGGCAATGAGCAGTTCTTC.

This clonotype was recorded many times. This chain links TRBV24-1 with TRBJ2-1; 11 bases map to TRBD1. The V gene's germline CDR1 is KGHDR and CDR2 SFDVKD. The CDR3 loop spans 14 amino acids. The junction had 3 bases not matched to a gene; V was cut back by 4 bases and J by 8 bases. Written as DNA, the CDR3 is TGTGCCACCAGTGACCCGGGACAGGGGGATGAGCAGTTCTTC. Translated, it gives CATSDPGQGDEQFF.

This clonotype has only a few counts. The V call is TRBV3-1, the J call TRBJ1-2, with 7 positions matching TRBD1. The CDR3 has 14 amino acids. CDR1 LGHDT and CDR2 YNNKEL come from the germline V gene (reference sequence). V lost 4 bases, J lost 3 bases, and 5 bases stayed unmatched. This chain's CDR3 is CASSPGTEHYGYTF. In DNA, the CDR3 is TGTGCCAGCAGCCCTGGGACAGAACACTATGGCTACACCTTC.

The chain links TRBV6-6 to TRBJ2-1; 10 bases line up with TRBD1. The germline V gene has CDR1 MNHNY and CDR2 SVGAGI (reference sequence). V shed 2 bases, J shed 5 bases, and the junction held 3 bases outside the gene matches. There are 15 residues in the CDR3. DNA of the CDR3: TGTGCCAGCAGTTACCCGGGACAGGGGAACAATGAGCAGTTCTTC. Encoded protein: CASSYPGQGNNEQFF.

This clonotype was counted between two and nine times. The rearrangement uses TRBV3-1 and TRBJ1-5; 7 bases align to TRBD1. Looked up from germline, CDR1 is LGHDT and CDR2 is YNNKEL (reference sequence). After removal of 3 bases from V and 2 bases from J, the junction contained 13 bases not matched to a gene. The CDR3 consists of 18 residues. The CDR3 here is CASSHHLGTVWGNQPQHF. The CDR3 bases are TGTGCCAGCAGCCATCATCTCGGGACAGTGTGGGGCAATCAGCCCCAGCATTTT.

This clonotype was observed a few times. The chain recombines TRBV6-5 with TRBJ2-3; TRBD1 matches at 9 bases. The CDR3 has 14 residues. The V gene end was trimmed by 7 bases and the J gene end by 3 bases; junction bases not matched to a gene: 5. The germline CDR1 and CDR2 sequences are MNHEY and SVGAGI. CDR3 in amino acids: CASTDRGATDTQYF. The CDR3 bases are TGTGCCAGCACCGACAGGGGGGCGACAGATACGCAGTATTTT.

This clonotype was seen at least ten times. The gene calls are TRBV7-9 and TRBJ1-6; 9 bases match TRBD1. The CDR3 runs 16 residues. V shed 3 bases and J 1 base; nucleotides not matched to a gene: 1. Germline CDR1 reads SEHNR; CDR2 reads FQNEAQ (reference sequence). The CDR3: CASSLGQGSYNSPLHF. The DNA for the CDR3 is TGTGCCAGCAGCTTGGGACAGGGTTCCTATAATTCACCCCTCCACTTT.

J is TRBJ1-1 and V is TRBV9, with TRBD1 as a possible D gene (5 bases). CDR1 is SGDLS and CDR2 is YYNGEE in the germline V gene. The V gene lost 4 bases and the J gene lost 1 base, with 14 bases spanning the gap. The CDR3 runs to 15 residues. In DNA, the CDR3 is TGTGCCAGCAGCTTGGGGGATCCGGGGAACACTGAAGCTTTCTTT. The encoded protein is CASSLGDPGNTEAFF.

This clonotype was counted ten times or more. V is TRBV11-2 and J is TRBJ2-3; D possibly corresponds to TRBD2 (6 bases). Trimming pared 4 bases from V and 6 bases from J, leaving 17 bases between. Germline V lookup: CDR1 SGHAT, CDR2 FQNNGV. The length of the CDR3 is 15 residues. In DNA form, the CDR3 reads TGTGCCAGCAGCTCCCGCTTTGGAGGGCCGGATACGCAGTATTTT. It is translated as CASSSRFGGPDTQYF.

At least ten counts were recorded for this clonotype. The chain has TRBV10-3 and TRBJ1-2, with a possible D match to TRBD1 (5 bases). In germline, CDR1 is ENHRY, CDR2 SYGVKD. V lost 3 bases, J lost 8 bases, and 13 bases lay in between. This CDR3 has 13 amino acids. CDR3 sequence reads: CAISEKGNAGYTF. The CDR3 region has the DNA TGTGCCATCAGTGAAAAGGGGAATGCCGGCTACACCTTC.

V usage is TRBV5-1 and J usage is TRBJ2-7; D possibly matches TRBD1 or TRBD2 (5 bases each). Germline V CDR1 and CDR2: SGHRS, YFSETQ. The CDR3 spans 15 residues. Trimming took off 3 bases at V and 4 bases at J, with 17 bases between the two ends. The CDR3 coding sequence is TGCGCCAGCAGCTCCAGCGTGGGGGTGTCATACGAGCAGTACTTC. This gives the protein CASSSSVGVSYEQYF. Full variable domain (outside the CDR3, taken from reference TRBV5-1 and TRBJ2-7): KAGVTQTPRYLIKTRGQQVTLSCSPISGHRSVSWYQQTPGQGLQFLFEYFSETQRNKGNFPGRFSGRQFSNSRSEMNVSTLELGDSALYLCASSSSVGVSYEQYFGPGTRLTVT.